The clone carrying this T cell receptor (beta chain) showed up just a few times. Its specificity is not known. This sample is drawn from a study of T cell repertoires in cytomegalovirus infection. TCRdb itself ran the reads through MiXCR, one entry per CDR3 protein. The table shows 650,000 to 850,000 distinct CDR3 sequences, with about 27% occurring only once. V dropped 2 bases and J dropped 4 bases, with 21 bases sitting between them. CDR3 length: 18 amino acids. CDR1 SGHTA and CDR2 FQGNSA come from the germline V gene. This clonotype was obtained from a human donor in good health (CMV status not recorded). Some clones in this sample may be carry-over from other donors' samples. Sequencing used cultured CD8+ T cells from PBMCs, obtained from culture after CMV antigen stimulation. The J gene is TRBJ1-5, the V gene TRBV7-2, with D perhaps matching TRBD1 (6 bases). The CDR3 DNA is TGTGCCAGCAGCTTATTTGGGGGCGCGGGTCATAGAAATCAGCCCCAGCATTTT. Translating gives CASSLFGGAGHRNQPQHF.